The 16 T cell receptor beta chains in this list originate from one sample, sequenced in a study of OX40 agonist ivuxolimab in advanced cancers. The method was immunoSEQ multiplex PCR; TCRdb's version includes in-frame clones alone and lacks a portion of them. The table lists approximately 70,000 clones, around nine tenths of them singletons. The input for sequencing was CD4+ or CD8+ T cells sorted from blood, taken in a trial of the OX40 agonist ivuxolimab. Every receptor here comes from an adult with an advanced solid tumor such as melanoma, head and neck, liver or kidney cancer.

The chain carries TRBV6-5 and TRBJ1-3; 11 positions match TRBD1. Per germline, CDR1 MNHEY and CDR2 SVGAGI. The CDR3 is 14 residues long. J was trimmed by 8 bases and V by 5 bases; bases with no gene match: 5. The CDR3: CASSGQGATDTIYF. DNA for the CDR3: TGTGCCAGCAGTGGACAGGGGGCAACGGACACCATATATTTT.

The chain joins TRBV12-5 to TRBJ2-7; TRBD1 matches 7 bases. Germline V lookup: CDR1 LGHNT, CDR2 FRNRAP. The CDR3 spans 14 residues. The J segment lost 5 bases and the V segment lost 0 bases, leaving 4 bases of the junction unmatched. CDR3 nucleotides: TGTGCTAGTGGTTTGGTTTCGACAGGGAACGAGCAGTACTTC. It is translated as CASGLVSTGNEQYF. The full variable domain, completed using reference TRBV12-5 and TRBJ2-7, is DARVTQTPRHKVTEMGQEVTMRCQPILGHNTVFWYRQTMMQGLELLAYFRNRAPLDDSGMPKDRFSAEMPDATLATLKIQPSEPRDSAVYFCASGLVSTGNEQYFGPGTRLTVT.

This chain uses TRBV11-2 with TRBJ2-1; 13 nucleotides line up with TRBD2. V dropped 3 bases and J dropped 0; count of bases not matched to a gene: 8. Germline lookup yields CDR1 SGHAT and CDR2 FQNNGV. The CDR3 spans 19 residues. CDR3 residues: CASSLGTSGRGSSYNEQFF. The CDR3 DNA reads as TGTGCCAGCAGCTTGGGTACTAGCGGGAGGGGGAGCTCCTACAATGAGCAGTTCTTC.

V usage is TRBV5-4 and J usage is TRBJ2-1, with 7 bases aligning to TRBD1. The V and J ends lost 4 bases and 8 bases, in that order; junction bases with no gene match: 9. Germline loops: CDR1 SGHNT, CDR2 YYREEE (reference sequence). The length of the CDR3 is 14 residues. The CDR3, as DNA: TGTGCCAGCAGCCCTCCCGGGACAGTCCATGAGCAGTTCTTC. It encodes CASSPPGTVHEQFF. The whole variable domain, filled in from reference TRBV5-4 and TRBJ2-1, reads ETGVTQSPTHLIKTRGQQVTLRCSSQSGHNTVSWYQQALGQGPQFIFQYYREEENGRGNFPPRFSGLQFPNYSSELNVNALELDDSALYLCASSPPGTVHEQFFGPGTRLTVL.

The CDR3 DNA reads as TGTGCCAGCAGCTTAGAAGGACTAGCGGGAACCGAGCAGTACTTC. Translating it yields CASSLEGLAGTEQYF. V is TRBV7-2 and J is TRBJ2-7; TRBD2 aligns across 12 bases. The J segment lost 6 bases and the V segment lost 1 base, leaving 4 bases of the junction unmatched. The V gene's germline CDR1 is SGHTA and CDR2 FQGNSA. This CDR3 comprises 15 residues. The whole variable domain, remainder taken from reference TRBV7-2 and TRBJ2-7, is GAGVSQSPSNKVTEKGKDVELRCDPISGHTALYWYRQSLGQGLEFLIYFQGNSAPDKSGLPSDRFSAERTGGSVSTLTIQRTQQEDSAVYLCASSLEGLAGTEQYFGPGTRLTVT.

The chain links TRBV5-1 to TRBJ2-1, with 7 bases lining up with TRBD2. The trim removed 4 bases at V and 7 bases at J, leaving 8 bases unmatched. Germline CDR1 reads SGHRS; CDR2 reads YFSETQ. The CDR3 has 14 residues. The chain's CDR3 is CASSLGGTGNEQFF. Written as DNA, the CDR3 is TGCGCCAGCAGCCTCGGGGGGACGGGGAATGAGCAGTTCTTC.

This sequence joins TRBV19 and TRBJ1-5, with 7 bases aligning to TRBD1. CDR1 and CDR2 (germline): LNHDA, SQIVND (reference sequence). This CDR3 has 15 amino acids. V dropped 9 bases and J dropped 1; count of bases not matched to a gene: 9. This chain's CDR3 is CASQTTGWSNQPQHF. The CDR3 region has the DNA TGTGCCAGCCAAACGACAGGGTGGAGCAATCAGCCCCAGCATTTT. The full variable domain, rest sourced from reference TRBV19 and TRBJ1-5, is DGGITQSPKYLFRKEGQNVTLSCEQNLNHDAMYWYRQDPGQGLRLIYYSQIVNDFQKGDIAEGYSVSREKKESFPLTVTSAQKNPTAFYLCASQTTGWSNQPQHFGDGTRLSIL.

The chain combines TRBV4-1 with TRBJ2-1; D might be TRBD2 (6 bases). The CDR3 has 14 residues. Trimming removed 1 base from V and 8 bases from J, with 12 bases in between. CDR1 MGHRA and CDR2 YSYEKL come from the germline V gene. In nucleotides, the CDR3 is TGCGCCAGCAGCCAAGCTACTAGCCATCATGAGCAGTTCTTC. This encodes CASSQATSHHEQFF.

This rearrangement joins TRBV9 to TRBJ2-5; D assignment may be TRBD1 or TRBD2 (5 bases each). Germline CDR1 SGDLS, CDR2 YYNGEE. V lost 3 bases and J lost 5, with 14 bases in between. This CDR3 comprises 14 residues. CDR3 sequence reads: CASSGSWGMETQYF. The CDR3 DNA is TGTGCCAGCAGCGGCTCTTGGGGGATGGAGACCCAGTACTTC.

The CDR3 DNA follows: TGTGCCAGCAGCCCTTCTCGGGGAACTAATGAAAAACTGTTTTTT. It yields the protein CASSPSRGTNEKLFF. The chain couples TRBV7-9 to TRBJ1-4, with unresolved D. Trimming removed 5 bases at V and 1 base at J, with 11 bases between. Germline loops: CDR1 SEHNR, CDR2 FQNEAQ (reference sequence). The CDR3 has 15 residues. Variable domain in full (rest from reference TRBV7-9 and TRBJ1-4): DTGVSQNPRHKITKRGQNVTFRCDPISEHNRLYWYRQTLGQGPEFLTYFQNEAQLEKSRLLSDRFSAERPKGSFSTLEIQRTEQGDSAMYLCASSPSRGTNEKLFFGSGTQLSVL.

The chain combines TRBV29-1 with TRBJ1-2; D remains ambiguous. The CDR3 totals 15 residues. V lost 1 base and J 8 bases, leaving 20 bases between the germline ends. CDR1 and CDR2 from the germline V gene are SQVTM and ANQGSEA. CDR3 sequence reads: CSVEGPRRNGEGYTF. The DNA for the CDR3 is TGCAGCGTTGAAGGGCCCAGGCGGAACGGAGAGGGCTACACCTTC.

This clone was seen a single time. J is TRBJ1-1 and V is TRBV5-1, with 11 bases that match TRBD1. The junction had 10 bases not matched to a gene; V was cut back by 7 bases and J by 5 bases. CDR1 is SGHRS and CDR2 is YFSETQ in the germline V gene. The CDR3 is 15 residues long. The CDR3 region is CASSRPGQGGTEAFF. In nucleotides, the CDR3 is TGCGCCAGCTCCAGGCCGGGACAGGGGGGAACTGAAGCTTTCTTT.

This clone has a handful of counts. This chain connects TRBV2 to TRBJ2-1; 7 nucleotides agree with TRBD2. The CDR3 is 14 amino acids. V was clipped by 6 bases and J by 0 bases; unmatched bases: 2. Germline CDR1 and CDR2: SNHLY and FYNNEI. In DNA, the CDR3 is TGTGCCAGCAGGTGGACTAGCTCCTACAATGAGCAGTTCTTC. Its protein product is CASRWTSSYNEQFF.

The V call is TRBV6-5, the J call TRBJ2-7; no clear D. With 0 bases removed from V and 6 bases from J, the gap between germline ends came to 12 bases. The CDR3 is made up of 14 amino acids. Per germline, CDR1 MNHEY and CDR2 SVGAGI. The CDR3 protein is CASSYSPPFGEQYF. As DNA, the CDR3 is TGTGCCAGCAGTTACTCCCCCCCCTTTGGCGAGCAGTACTTC.

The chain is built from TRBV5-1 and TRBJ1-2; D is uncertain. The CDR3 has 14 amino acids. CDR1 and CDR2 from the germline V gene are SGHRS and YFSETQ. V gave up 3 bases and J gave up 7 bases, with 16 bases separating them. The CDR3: CASSSNSGVAGYTF. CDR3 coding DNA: TGCGCCAGCAGCTCTAACAGTGGTGTCGCTGGCTACACCTTC.

Here the CDR3 reads CASRKTTKETQYF. Written as DNA, the CDR3 is TGTGCCAGCCGGAAGACTACAAAGGAGACCCAGTACTTC. V gene TRBV6-5 combines with J gene TRBJ2-5; D perhaps matches TRBD2 (5 bases). The CDR3 has 13 amino acids. Germline V gives CDR1 MNHEY, CDR2 SVGAGI. V was trimmed by 8 bases and J by 5 bases, leaving 15 bases between them.